There are a few counts of the clone carrying this TCR beta chain. Here immunoSEQ multiplex PCR was the method, and the copy in TCRdb shows in-frame clones only, minus some. The repertoire includes about 83,000 clones, approximately 84% of them detected once, and 6.5% to 8% sits in the top ten. These data originate in a study of OX40 agonist ivuxolimab in advanced cancers. From germline, CDR1 is MNHNS and CDR2 SASEGT. There are 14 residues in the CDR3. V dropped 3 bases and J dropped 3 bases, with 10 bases sitting between them. The TCR was taken from an adult with an advanced solid tumor such as melanoma, head and neck, liver or kidney cancer. The material was CD4+ or CD8+ T cells sorted from blood, obtained in a trial of the OX40 agonist ivuxolimab. The rearrangement joins TRBV6-1 to TRBJ2-3; tentatively, D is TRBD2 (6 bases). This CDR3 reads CASSDRGKTDTQYF. The DNA of the CDR3 is TGTGCCAGCAGTGACCGGGGGAAGACAGATACGCAGTATTTT.